The 13 T cell receptor beta chains below come from one sample, sequenced in a study of beta chain features in type 1 diabetes. The entirety of the isolated RNA underwent reverse transcription, so expressed TCRB transcripts were sequenced. TCRdb's copy holds only in-frame clones and misses some; the assay was immunoSEQ multiplex PCR. Among 300,000 to 350,000 clones listed, around a fifth were seen once. Sequenced sample: naive CD4+ T cells from blood. The receptors stem from a woman between 18 and 29 years old in good health.

This clone was observed a few times. CDR3 nucleotides: TGTGCCAGCAGCCAAGATGGGACTAGCATCTATGAGCAGTTCTTC. Translation: CASSQDGTSIYEQFF. The V call is TRBV4-2, the J call TRBJ2-1, with 9 bases fitting TRBD2. With 0 bases clipped from V and 8 bases from J, the junction kept 5 bases outside the gene matches. Germline V CDR1 and CDR2: LGHNA, YNFKEQ. The CDR3 length is 15 residues.

This clone was counted once. CDR3 protein: CASSFGTSGGSVAQYF. CDR3 in DNA: TGTGCCAGCAGCTTCGGGACTAGCGGGGGTTCAGTGGCCCAGTACTTC. V usage is TRBV9 and J usage is TRBJ2-5; 14 bases align to TRBD2. CDR3 size: 16 residues. After removal of 4 bases from V and 9 bases from J, the junction contained 11 bases not matched to a gene. From germline, CDR1 is SGDLS and CDR2 YYNGEE.

The J gene is TRBJ2-3, the V gene TRBV2; D is possibly TRBD1 (6 bases). This CDR3 contains 12 residues. Germline assignment: CDR1 SNHLY and CDR2 FYNNEI. V dropped 4 bases and J dropped 4 bases, with 6 bases sitting between them. CDR3 amino acids: CASSAGADTQYF. The CDR3 region has the DNA TGTGCCAGCAGTGCAGGGGCAGATACGCAGTATTTT.

This rearrangement joins TRBV30 to TRBJ1-4; 9 bases agree with TRBD1. V lost 0 bases and J lost 7; bases outside the gene matches: 6. Per germline, CDR1 GTSNPN and CDR2 SVGIG (reference sequence). CDR3 length equals 15 residues. For the CDR3, the DNA is TGTGCCTGGAGTGTACGGGGGACAGGGAGTGAAAAACTGTTTTTT. It specifies CAWSVRGTGSEKLFF.

The chain is built from TRBV29-1 and TRBJ2-3; D is undetermined. Trimming stripped 5 bases from V and 3 bases from J, with 12 bases between. Germline V lookup: CDR1 SQVTM, CDR2 ANQGSEA. The CDR3 has 13 amino acids. The CDR3 DNA is TGCAGCGTTTACTTCCCGGGTACAGATACGCAGTATTTT. Translated: CSVYFPGTDTQYF.

This clone has a handful of counts. The V and J genes are TRBV2 and TRBJ2-2; a possible D gene is TRBD2 (5 bases). Germline CDR1 and CDR2: SNHLY and FYNNEI. V shed 6 bases and J shed 11 bases, with 22 bases lying between them. The CDR3 has 15 amino acids. The DNA for the CDR3 is TGTGCCAGCAGACCTCTTATAGGGTCCCGGGGAGAGCTGTTTTTT. This translates into CASRPLIGSRGELFF.

This chain joins TRBV4-1 and TRBJ2-5; TRBD1 is a possible D gene (6 bases). There are 15 residues in the CDR3. The ends were cut back, 1 base at V and 5 bases at J, with 14 bases in the middle. Germline V gene lookup returns CDR1 MGHRA and CDR2 YSYEKL. The CDR3 reads CASSQGTQGRETQYF. DNA for the CDR3: TGCGCCAGCAGCCAAGGGACACAGGGCAGGGAGACCCAGTACTTC.

The genes are TRBV11-3 and TRBJ1-1; D uncertain. Trimming took 0 bases from V and 2 from J, leaving 13 bases between them. Looked up from germline, CDR1 is SGHNT and CDR2 is YENEEA. There are 16 residues in the CDR3. CDR3 nucleotide sequence: TGTGCCAGCAGCTTAGATTCAGGCTCTGGAAACACTGAAGCTTTCTTT. Amino acids: CASSLDSGSGNTEAFF.

This clone turned up a few times. CDR3: CASSLPAGRQGSEETQYF. The CDR3, as DNA: TGCGCCAGCAGCTTGCCCGCTGGAAGACAGGGTTCAGAGGAGACCCAGTACTTC. The chain recombines TRBV5-1 with TRBJ2-5; 7 bases align to TRBD1. The CDR3 is 18 residues long. The J segment lost 5 bases and the V segment lost 1 base, leaving 17 bases of the junction unmatched. Germline loops: CDR1 SGHRS, CDR2 YFSETQ.

This sequence joins TRBV10-3 and TRBJ2-5; tentatively, D is TRBD2 (5 bases). Germline V gene sequence: CDR1 ENHRY, CDR2 SYGVKD. With 6 bases removed from V and 2 bases from J, the gap between germline ends came to 13 bases. The CDR3 contains 14 residues. The CDR3 DNA reads TGTGCCATCAGCTTTGCTGGACTTCAAGAGACCCAGTACTTC. Translated, it gives CAISFAGLQETQYF.

The chain recombines TRBV7-2 with TRBJ2-3; TRBD2 aligns across 8 bases. This CDR3 contains 15 residues. J was trimmed by 2 bases and V by 3 bases; bases with no gene match: 4. CDR1 SGHTA and CDR2 FQGNSA come from the germline V gene. The CDR3 nucleotides read TGTGCCAGCAGCTTTAAGCGGGGGTCCACAGATACGCAGTATTTT. Residues: CASSFKRGSTDTQYF. The whole variable domain, remainder taken from reference TRBV7-2 and TRBJ2-3, is GAGVSQSPSNKVTEKGKDVELRCDPISGHTALYWYRQSLGQGLEFLIYFQGNSAPDKSGLPSDRFSAERTGGSVSTLTIQRTQQEDSAVYLCASSFKRGSTDTQYFGPGTRLTVL.

There are a few counts of this clone. The chain recombines TRBV5-1 with TRBJ2-7; 7 bases match TRBD1. This CDR3 is built from 13 residues. With 4 bases clipped from V and 5 bases from J, the junction kept 6 bases outside the gene matches. The V gene's germline CDR1 is SGHRS and CDR2 YFSETQ. CDR3 loop: CASSPGQTNEQYF. The CDR3 DNA is TGCGCCAGCAGCCCGGGACAGACCAACGAGCAGTACTTC.

This clone was found a few times. V usage is TRBV7-2 and J usage is TRBJ2-1; 9 bases line up with TRBD2. There are 15 residues in the CDR3. Trimming at V came to 2 bases and at J to 7 bases, leaving 6 bases not matched to a gene. The germline CDR1 and CDR2 sequences are SGHTA and FQGNSA. The CDR3 protein is CASSLMSGGKNEQFF. CDR3 nucleotides: TGTGCCAGCAGCTTAATGAGCGGGGGGAAGAATGAGCAGTTCTTC.